The 25 T cell receptor beta chains given below trace back to one sample, sequenced in a study of OX40 agonist ivuxolimab in advanced cancers. Here immunoSEQ multiplex PCR was the method, and the copy in TCRdb shows in-frame clones only, minus some. The table includes approximately 15,000 clones, approximately 86% detected once. Sequences were derived from CD4+ or CD8+ T cells sorted from blood, sampled in a trial of the OX40 agonist ivuxolimab. Receptor source: an adult with an advanced solid tumor such as melanoma, head and neck, liver or kidney cancer.

This clone was seen a single time. V is TRBV28 and J is TRBJ1-2; 10 positions agree with TRBD1. V trimming: 6 bases; J trimming: 8 bases; junction bases outside the gene matches: 3. The CDR3 sequence is 12 residues long. In germline, CDR1 is MDHEN, CDR2 SYDVKM. The CDR3 DNA reads TGTGCCAGCAGCGGGACAGGGGACGGCTACACCTTC. It translates to CASSGTGDGYTF.

The chain couples TRBV7-9 to TRBJ2-5, with D perhaps matching TRBD2 (5 bases). The CDR3 sequence is 13 residues long. V was cut by 0 bases and J by 5 bases, with 7 bases left in between. Germline V lookup: CDR1 SEHNR, CDR2 FQNEAQ (reference sequence). The CDR3 nucleotides read TGTGCCAGCAGCTTAGCGGGCGGGGAGACCCAGTACTTC. It codes for CASSLAGGETQYF.

This chain links TRBV18 with TRBJ2-2; 7 nucleotides align to TRBD2. The CDR3 spans 13 residues. Germline lookup yields CDR1 KGHSH and CDR2 LQKENI. Losses at the gene ends were 6 bases for V and 5 bases for J; bases not matched to a gene: 3. The CDR3 DNA follows: TGTGCCAGCTCCCGGACTAGAACCGGGGAGCTGTTTTTT. Its protein is CASSRTRTGELFF. Together with reference TRBV18 and TRBJ2-2, the CDR3 gives the full variable domain: NAGVMQNPRHLVRRRGQEARLRCSPMKGHSHVYWYRQLPEEGLKFMVYLQKENIIDESGMPKERFSAEFPKEGPSILRIQQVVRGDSAAYFCASSRTRTGELFFGEGSRLTVL.

V gene TRBV30 combines with J gene TRBJ1-2; D remains ambiguous. Germline V CDR1 and CDR2: GTSNPN, SVGIG (reference sequence). The V end was cut by 0 bases, the J end by 4 bases, with 15 bases between. The CDR3 length is 15 residues. CDR3 nucleotides: TGTGCCTGGAGTGTAGGAGGTGCCTCCTCCTATGGCTACACCTTC. This sequence encodes CAWSVGGASSYGYTF.

The chain uses TRBV5-5 and TRBJ2-7, with 9 bases matching TRBD2. The ends lost 2 bases at V and 6 bases at J; junction bases unmatched: 15. This CDR3 region has 17 residues. CDR1 and CDR2 (germline): SGHKS, YYEKEE (reference sequence). The CDR3: CASSLIGGGASLFEQYF. DNA of the CDR3: TGTGCCAGCAGCTTAATCGGCGGGGGGGCGTCCCTGTTCGAGCAGTACTTC.

The V and J genes are TRBV7-3 and TRBJ2-7, with TRBD1 matching over 7 bases. The germline V gene encodes CDR1 SGHTA and CDR2 FQGTGA. J gave up 2 bases and V 4 bases, and 8 bases lay outside the gene matches. CDR3 length equals 15 residues. CDR3 sequence: CASSSKTGTAYEQYF. CDR3 nucleotide sequence: TGTGCCAGCAGCTCCAAGACAGGGACCGCCTACGAGCAGTACTTC.

The chain combines TRBV2 with TRBJ2-2; the D gene is possibly TRBD1 (5 bases). The V gene lost 6 bases and the J gene lost 2 bases, with 7 bases spanning the gap. Germline loops: CDR1 SNHLY, CDR2 FYNNEI. The CDR3 has 13 amino acids. The CDR3 loop reads CASRWGNTGELFF. CDR3 nucleotides: TGTGCCAGCAGATGGGGCAACACCGGGGAGCTGTTTTTT.

J is TRBJ1-5 and V is TRBV2, with D possibly TRBD1 on 5 matching bases. The V end lost 4 bases, the J end lost 4 bases, and 11 bases lay between the germline ends. The length of the CDR3 is 14 residues. Per the germline V gene, CDR1 is SNHLY and CDR2 is FYNNEI. CDR3 bases: TGTGCCAGCAGTGTGTCCCGGGGGAATCAGCCCCAGCATTTT. It specifies CASSVSRGNQPQHF.

The chain has TRBV2 and TRBJ1-2; D is unclear. The CDR3 totals 14 residues. Trimming pared 7 bases from V and 2 bases from J, leaving 14 bases between. Germline V gene sequence: CDR1 SNHLY, CDR2 FYNNEI. The CDR3 DNA is TGTGCCAGCACCATGGGTCGGGGAAACTATGGCTACACCTTC. Its protein is CASTMGRGNYGYTF.

The chain has TRBV11-1 and TRBJ2-7; D is ambiguous. Germline V gene lookup returns CDR1 SGHAT and CDR2 FQDESV (reference sequence). The CDR3 loop spans 13 amino acids. V shed 6 bases and J shed 3 bases, with 12 bases lying between them. The CDR3 DNA follows: TGTGCCAGCAGTCAGGAGACATACTACGAGCAGTACTTC. Translated: CASSQETYYEQYF.

The V and J genes are TRBV6-1 and TRBJ2-3; D gene uncertain. The CDR3 extends over 14 amino acids. The germline V gene has CDR1 MNHNS and CDR2 SASEGT. V lost 0 bases to trimming and J lost 0 bases, with 4 bases between them. The CDR3: CASSEADSTDTQYF. In DNA form, the CDR3 reads TGTGCCAGCAGTGAAGCGGACAGCACAGATACGCAGTATTTT.

The CDR3 sequence: CASSPTGTGAEKLFF. The CDR3 DNA sequence: TGTGCCAGCTCACCCACCGGGACAGGAGCTGAAAAACTGTTTTTT. This chain uses TRBV18 with TRBJ1-4, with 8 bases identical to TRBD1. The germline CDR1 and CDR2 sequences are KGHSH and LQKENI. J was trimmed by 7 bases and V by 3 bases; bases with no gene match: 7. The CDR3 covers 15 residues. Looking up the rest from reference TRBV18 and TRBJ1-4 gives the full variable domain: NAGVMQNPRHLVRRRGQEARLRCSPMKGHSHVYWYRQLPEEGLKFMVYLQKENIIDESGMPKERFSAEFPKEGPSILRIQQVVRGDSAAYFCASSPTGTGAEKLFFGSGTQLSVL.

There are a few counts of this clone. The CDR3 loop is CSVSVGARGDQPQHF. The DNA of the CDR3 is TGCAGCGTTTCTGTTGGGGCCAGGGGAGATCAGCCCCAGCATTTT. The chain has TRBV29-1 and TRBJ1-5; tentatively, D is TRBD1 (6 bases). Trimming removed 5 bases from V and 5 bases from J, with 19 bases in between. CDR1 and CDR2 (germline): SQVTM, ANQGSEA. The CDR3 totals 15 residues.

The genes are TRBV4-3 and TRBJ1-2; D is unclear. Trimming took off 4 bases at V and 5 bases at J, with 11 bases between the two ends. Germline CDR1 LGHNA, CDR2 YSLEER. The CDR3 has 13 amino acids. DNA of the CDR3: TGCGCCAGCAGCCTCGACGGGTTTTATGGCTACACCTTC. The encoded protein is CASSLDGFYGYTF.

Notes on this clone: The junction and the germline gene differ at one end; a read error may be behind it. The gene calls are TRBV30 and TRBJ1-3; possibly TRBD1 for D (5 bases). Germline V lookup: CDR1 GTSNPN, CDR2 SVGIG (reference sequence). The CDR3 has 12 amino acids. For the CDR3, the DNA is TGCGCCAGAGGGGACTCTGGAAACACCATATATTTT. Translated: CARGDSGNTIYF.

The chain is built from TRBV10-3 and TRBJ1-1; a possible D gene is TRBD1 (6 bases). Germline values: CDR1 ENHRY, CDR2 SYGVKD. Trimming removed 6 bases at V and 7 bases at J, with 18 bases between. This CDR3 is built from 14 residues. The CDR3 DNA follows: TGTGCCATCAGATTACAGGGTACGTTCGGTGAAGCTTTCTTT. Residues: CAIRLQGTFGEAFF.

In nucleotides, the CDR3 is TGCGCCAGCAGCCACCGTCCCGGGACAGGGGGCCACGAGCAGTACTTC. Translated, it gives CASSHRPGTGGHEQYF. V usage is TRBV4-1 and J usage is TRBJ2-7, with 12 bases aligning to TRBD1. Trimming took 3 bases from V and 5 from J; bases not matched to a gene: 8. Germline V CDR1 and CDR2: MGHRA, YSYEKL. The CDR3 has 16 residues.

The rearrangement links TRBV9 to TRBJ2-1; 7 bases are a match to TRBD1. Per the germline V gene, CDR1 is SGDLS and CDR2 is YYNGEE. V trimming: 1 base; J trimming: 7 bases; junction bases outside the gene matches: 5. The CDR3 is made up of 14 amino acids. The CDR3 DNA follows: TGTGCCAGCAGCGTAAGGGACAGTAAAAATGAGCAGTTCTTC. Translating gives CASSVRDSKNEQFF.

The chain couples TRBV30 to TRBJ1-1, with D perhaps TRBD1 (6 bases). CDR3 length equals 14 residues. V was trimmed by 4 bases and J by 0 bases, leaving 12 bases between them. Germline CDR1 GTSNPN, CDR2 SVGIG (reference sequence). CDR3 residues: CAWTADSMNTEAFF. The CDR3 DNA is TGTGCCTGGACCGCGGACAGCATGAACACTGAAGCTTTCTTT. Full variable domain (missing parts from reference TRBV30 and TRBJ1-1): SQTIHQWPATLVQPVGSPLSLECTVEGTSNPNLYWYRQAAGRGLQLLFYSVGIGQISSEVPQNLSASRPQDRQFILSSKKLLLSDSGFYLCAWTADSMNTEAFFGQGTRLTVV.

The V gene is TRBV5-1, the J gene TRBJ2-1, with 9 bases aligning to TRBD2. V shed 7 bases and J 0 bases; nucleotides not matched to a gene: 17. From germline, CDR1 is SGHRS and CDR2 YFSETQ. The CDR3 is made up of 19 amino acids. The CDR3 nucleotides read TGCGCCAGCGCCTTTTTGCCAGTAAGTAGCGGGAGCTCCTACAATGAGCAGTTCTTC. Translating gives CASAFLPVSSGSSYNEQFF.

The chain combines TRBV28 with TRBJ2-3; D could derive from TRBD1 or TRBD2 (5 bases each). The germline V gene has CDR1 MDHEN and CDR2 SYDVKM. There are 15 residues in the CDR3. Trimming removed 2 bases at V and 3 bases at J, with 12 bases between. The DNA of the CDR3 is TGTGCCAGCAGTTTAAGAGGGGCAGGAACAGATACGCAGTATTTT. Translation: CASSLRGAGTDTQYF.

This chain connects TRBV11-2 to TRBJ1-6; D gene ambiguous. The ends were cut back, 0 bases at V and 9 bases at J, with 9 bases in the middle. The germline CDR1 and CDR2 sequences are SGHAT and FQNNGV. This CDR3 is built from 14 residues. CDR3 region: CASSLDPGGSPLHF. DNA of the CDR3: TGTGCCAGCAGCTTAGATCCGGGAGGTTCACCCCTCCACTTT.

This clone has only a few counts. The chain joins TRBV7-5 to TRBJ2-7; TRBD2 reflects the table's D call only, with no check against the DNA. TRBV7-5 is assigned pseudogene status. The CDR3 consists of 13 residues. This CDR3 reads CASSLGTGYEQYF. The CDR3 DNA reads as TGTGCCAGCAGCTTAGGAACGGGATACGAGCAGTACTTC.

The CDR3 loop reads CASSPPDDYEQYF. In nucleotides, the CDR3 is TGTGCCAGCTCACCACCAGACGACTACGAGCAGTACTTC. This chain joins TRBV18 and TRBJ2-7; D uncertain. Per the germline V gene, CDR1 is KGHSH and CDR2 is LQKENI. The CDR3 length is 13 residues. Between the trimmed V and J ends, which lost 0 bases and 3 bases, there was a span of 6 bases.

This clone was counted once. CDR3 residues: CASSFGTEETQYF. The CDR3 coding sequence is TGTGCCAGCAGCTTCGGGACAGAAGAGACCCAGTACTTC. V gene TRBV5-4 combines with J gene TRBJ2-5; 7 nucleotides agree with TRBD1. The trim removed 2 bases at V and 3 bases at J, leaving 1 base unmatched. The V gene's germline CDR1 is SGHNT and CDR2 YYREEE (reference sequence). This CDR3 comprises 13 residues.